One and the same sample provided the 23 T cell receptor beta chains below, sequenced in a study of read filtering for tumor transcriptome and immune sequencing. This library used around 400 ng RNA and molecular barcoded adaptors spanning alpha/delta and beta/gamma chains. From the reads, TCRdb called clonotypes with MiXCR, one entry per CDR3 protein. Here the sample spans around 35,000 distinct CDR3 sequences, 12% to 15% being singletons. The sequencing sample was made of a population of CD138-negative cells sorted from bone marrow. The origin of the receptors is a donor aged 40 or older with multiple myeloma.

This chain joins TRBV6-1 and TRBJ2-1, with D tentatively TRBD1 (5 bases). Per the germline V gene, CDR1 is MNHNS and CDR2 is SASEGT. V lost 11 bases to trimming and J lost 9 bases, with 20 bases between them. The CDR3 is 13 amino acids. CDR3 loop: CASQGARPGEQFF. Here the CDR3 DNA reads TGTGCCTCCCAAGGGGCGAGACCAGGTGAGCAGTTCTTC.

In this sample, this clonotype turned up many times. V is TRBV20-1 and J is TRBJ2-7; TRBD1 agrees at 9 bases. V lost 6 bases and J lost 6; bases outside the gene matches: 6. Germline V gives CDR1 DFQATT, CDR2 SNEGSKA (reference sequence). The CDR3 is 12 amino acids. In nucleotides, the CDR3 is TGCAGTGCCCTGGGACAGGGCGGCGAGCAGTACTTC. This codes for CSALGQGGEQYF.

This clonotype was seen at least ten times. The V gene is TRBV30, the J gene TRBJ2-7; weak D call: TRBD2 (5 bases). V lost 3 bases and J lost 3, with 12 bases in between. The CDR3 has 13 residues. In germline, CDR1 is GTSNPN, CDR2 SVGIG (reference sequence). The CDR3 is CAWRENGVYEQYF. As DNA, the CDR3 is TGTGCCTGGAGGGAGAACGGGGTCTACGAGCAGTACTTC.

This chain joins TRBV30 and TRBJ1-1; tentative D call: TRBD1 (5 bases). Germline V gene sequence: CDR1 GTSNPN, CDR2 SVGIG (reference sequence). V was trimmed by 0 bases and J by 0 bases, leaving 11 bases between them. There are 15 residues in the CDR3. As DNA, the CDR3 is TGTGCCTGGAGTGTACTGCAGGGTATGAACACTGAAGCTTTCTTT. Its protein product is CAWSVLQGMNTEAFF. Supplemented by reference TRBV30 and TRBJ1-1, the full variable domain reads SQTIHQWPATLVQPVGSPLSLECTVEGTSNPNLYWYRQAAGRGLQLLFYSVGIGQISSEVPQNLSASRPQDRQFILSSKKLLLSDSGFYLCAWSVLQGMNTEAFFGQGTRLTVV.

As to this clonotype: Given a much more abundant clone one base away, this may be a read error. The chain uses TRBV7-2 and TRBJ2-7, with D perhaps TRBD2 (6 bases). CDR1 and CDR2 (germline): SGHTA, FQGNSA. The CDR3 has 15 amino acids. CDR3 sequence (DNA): TGTGCCAGCAGCCCTCGACCGGGGGAAACCTACGCGCAGTACTTC. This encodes CASSPRPGETYAQYF.

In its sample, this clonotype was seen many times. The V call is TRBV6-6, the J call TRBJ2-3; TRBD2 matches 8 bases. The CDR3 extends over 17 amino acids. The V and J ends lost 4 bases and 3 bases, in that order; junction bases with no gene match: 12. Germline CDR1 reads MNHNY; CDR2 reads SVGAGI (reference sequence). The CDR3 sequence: CASSSKGSGRGTDTQYF. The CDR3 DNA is TGTGCCAGCAGTTCCAAGGGGAGCGGGAGAGGAACAGATACGCAGTATTTT.

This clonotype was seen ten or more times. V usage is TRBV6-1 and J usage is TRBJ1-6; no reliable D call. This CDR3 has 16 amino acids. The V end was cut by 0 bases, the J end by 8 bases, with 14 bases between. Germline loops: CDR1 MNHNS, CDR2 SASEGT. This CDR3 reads CASSEAPQSWDSPLHF. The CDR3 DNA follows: TGTGCCAGCAGTGAAGCGCCGCAGTCTTGGGATTCACCCCTCCACTTT.

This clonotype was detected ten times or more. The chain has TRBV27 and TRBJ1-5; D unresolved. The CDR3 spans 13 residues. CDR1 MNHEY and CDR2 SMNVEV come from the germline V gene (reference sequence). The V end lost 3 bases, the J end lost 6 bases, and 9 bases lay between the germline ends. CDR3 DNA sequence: TGTGCCAGCAGTTTCACATTTGGTCAGCCCCAGCATTTT. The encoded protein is CASSFTFGQPQHF.

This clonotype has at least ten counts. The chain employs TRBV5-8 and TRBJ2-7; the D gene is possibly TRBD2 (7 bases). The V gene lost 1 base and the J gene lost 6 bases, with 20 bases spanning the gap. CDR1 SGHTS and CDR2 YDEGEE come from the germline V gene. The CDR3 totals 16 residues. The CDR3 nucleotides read TGTGCCAGCAGCTTGACGGGAGGCCAGGGGAGAGTCGAGCAGTACTTC. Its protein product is CASSLTGGQGRVEQYF. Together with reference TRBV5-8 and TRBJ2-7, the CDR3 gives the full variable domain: EAGVTQSPTHLIKTRGQQATLRCSPISGHTSVYWYQQALGLGLQFLLWYDEGEERNRGNFPPRFSGRQFPNYSSELNVNALELEDSALYLCASSLTGGQGRVEQYFGPGTRLTVT.

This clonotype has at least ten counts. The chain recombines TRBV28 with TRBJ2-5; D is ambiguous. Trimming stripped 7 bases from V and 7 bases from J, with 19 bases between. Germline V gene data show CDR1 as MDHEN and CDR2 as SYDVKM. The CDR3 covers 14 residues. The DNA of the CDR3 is TGTGCCAGCAATCGACGAGTATCTCCAGGGACCCAGTACTTC. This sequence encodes CASNRRVSPGTQYF.

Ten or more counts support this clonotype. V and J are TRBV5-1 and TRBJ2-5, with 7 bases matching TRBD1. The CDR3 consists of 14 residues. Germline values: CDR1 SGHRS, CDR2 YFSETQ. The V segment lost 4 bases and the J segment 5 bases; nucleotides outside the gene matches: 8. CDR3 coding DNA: TGCGCCAGCAGCATGAGGACAGGCCGGGAGACCCAGTACTTC. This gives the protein CASSMRTGRETQYF.

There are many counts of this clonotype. CDR3: CASSLRPPEQYF. The CDR3 coding sequence is TGTGCCAGCAGTTTAAGGCCGCCCGAGCAGTACTTC. The chain uses TRBV28 and TRBJ2-7; no definite D call. In germline, CDR1 is MDHEN, CDR2 SYDVKM. The CDR3 loop spans 12 amino acids. V gave up 2 bases and J gave up 6 bases, with 8 bases separating them.

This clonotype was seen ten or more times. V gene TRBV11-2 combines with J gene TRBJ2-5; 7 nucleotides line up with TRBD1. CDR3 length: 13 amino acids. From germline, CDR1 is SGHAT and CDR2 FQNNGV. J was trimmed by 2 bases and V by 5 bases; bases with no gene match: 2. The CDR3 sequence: CASSPQGQETQYF. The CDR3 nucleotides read TGTGCCAGCAGCCCACAGGGGCAAGAGACCCAGTACTTC.

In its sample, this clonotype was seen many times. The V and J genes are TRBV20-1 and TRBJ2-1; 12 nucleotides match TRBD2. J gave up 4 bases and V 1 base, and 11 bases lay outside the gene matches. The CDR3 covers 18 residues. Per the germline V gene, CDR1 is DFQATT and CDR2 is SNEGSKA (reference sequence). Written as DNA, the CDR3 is TGCAGTGCTAGAGTCACTAGCGGGAGGCCCTTAACGTACAATGAGCAGTTCTTC. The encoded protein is CSARVTSGRPLTYNEQFF.

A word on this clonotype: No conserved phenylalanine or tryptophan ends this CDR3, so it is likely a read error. As DNA, the CDR3 is TGTGCCAGCAGCTTCGGACTAGCGGGAGTAGGGGAGACCCAGTACTCC. Translated, it gives CASSFGLAGVGETQYS. The chain recombines TRBV7-6 with TRBJ2-5; 13 bases align to TRBD2. Trimming at V came to 3 bases and at J to 5 bases, leaving 6 bases not matched to a gene. CDR1 and CDR2 from the germline V gene are SGHVS and FNYEAQ. This CDR3 region has 16 residues.

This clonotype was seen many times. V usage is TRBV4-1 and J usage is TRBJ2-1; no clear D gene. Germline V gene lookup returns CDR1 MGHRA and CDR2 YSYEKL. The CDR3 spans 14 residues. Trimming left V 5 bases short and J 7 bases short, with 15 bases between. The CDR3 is CASSAGLWGNEQFF. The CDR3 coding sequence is TGCGCCAGCAGCGCAGGCCTATGGGGAAATGAGCAGTTCTTC.

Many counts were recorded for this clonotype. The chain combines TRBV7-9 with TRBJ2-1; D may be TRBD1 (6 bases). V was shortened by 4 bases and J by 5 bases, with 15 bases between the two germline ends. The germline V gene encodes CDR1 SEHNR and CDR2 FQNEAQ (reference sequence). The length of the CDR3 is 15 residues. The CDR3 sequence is CASSSNRAVNNEQFF. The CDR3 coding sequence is TGTGCCAGCAGCTCCAACAGGGCGGTTAACAATGAGCAGTTCTTC. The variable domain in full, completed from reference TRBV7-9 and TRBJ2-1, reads DTGVSQNPRHKITKRGQNVTFRCDPISEHNRLYWYRQTLGQGPEFLTYFQNEAQLEKSRLLSDRFSAERPKGSFSTLEIQRTEQGDSAMYLCASSSNRAVNNEQFFGPGTRLTVL.

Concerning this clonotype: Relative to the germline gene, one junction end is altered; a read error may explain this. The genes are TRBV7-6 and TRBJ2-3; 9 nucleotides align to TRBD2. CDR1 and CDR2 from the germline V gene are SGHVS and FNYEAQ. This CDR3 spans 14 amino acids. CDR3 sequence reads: CASGLAGVGGTQYF. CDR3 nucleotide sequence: TGTGCCAGCGGCTTAGCGGGAGTTGGAGGTACGCAGTATTTT.

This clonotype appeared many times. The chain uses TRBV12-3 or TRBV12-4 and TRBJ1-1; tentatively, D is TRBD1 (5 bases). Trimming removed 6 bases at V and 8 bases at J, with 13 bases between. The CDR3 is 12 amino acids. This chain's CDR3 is CASRSRGGEAFF. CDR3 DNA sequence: TGTGCCAGCAGAAGCCGGGGGGGGGAAGCTTTCTTT.

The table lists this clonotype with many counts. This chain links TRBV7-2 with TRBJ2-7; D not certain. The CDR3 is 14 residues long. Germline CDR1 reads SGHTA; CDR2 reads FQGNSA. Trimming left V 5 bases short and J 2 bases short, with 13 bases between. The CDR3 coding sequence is TGTGCCAGCAGCCCGGCGCGCCCGCCCTACGAGCAGTACTTC. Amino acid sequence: CASSPARPPYEQYF.

The CDR3 sequence: CASKIQGTGNTEAFF. The CDR3 coding sequence is TGTGCCAGTAAAATACAGGGGACGGGGAACACTGAAGCTTTCTTT. The chain joins TRBV19 to TRBJ1-1; 7 bases align to TRBD1. The CDR3 has 15 residues. V lost 7 bases to trimming and J lost 1 base; unmatched junction nucleotides: 9. Germline V CDR1 and CDR2: LNHDA, SQIVND (reference sequence).

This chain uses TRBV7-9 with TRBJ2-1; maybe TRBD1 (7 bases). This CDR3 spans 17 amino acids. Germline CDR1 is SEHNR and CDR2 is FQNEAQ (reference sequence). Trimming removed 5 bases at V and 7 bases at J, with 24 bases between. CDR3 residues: CASSRPAGQSPGNEQFF. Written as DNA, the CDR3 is TGTGCCAGCAGCCGGCCGGCGGGACAGAGTCCCGGGAATGAGCAGTTCTTC.

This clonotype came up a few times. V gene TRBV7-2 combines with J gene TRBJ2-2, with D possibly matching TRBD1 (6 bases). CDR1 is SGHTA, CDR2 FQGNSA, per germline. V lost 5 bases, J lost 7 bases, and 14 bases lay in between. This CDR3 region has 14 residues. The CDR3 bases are TGTGCCAGCAGCCCCCCGTGGGGGCTCGGGGAGCTGTTTTTT. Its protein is CASSPPWGLGELFF.